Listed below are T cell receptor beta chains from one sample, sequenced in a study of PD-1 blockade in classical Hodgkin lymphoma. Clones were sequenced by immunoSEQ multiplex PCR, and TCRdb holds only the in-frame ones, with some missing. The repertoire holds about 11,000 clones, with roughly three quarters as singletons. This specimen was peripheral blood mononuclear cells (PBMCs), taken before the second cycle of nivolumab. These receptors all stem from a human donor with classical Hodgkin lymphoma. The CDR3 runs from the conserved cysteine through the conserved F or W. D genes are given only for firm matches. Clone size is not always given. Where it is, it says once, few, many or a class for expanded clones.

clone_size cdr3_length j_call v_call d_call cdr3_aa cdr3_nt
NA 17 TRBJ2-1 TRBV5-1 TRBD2 CASSSTRAGGPGNEQFF TGCGCCAGCAGCTCCACCAGGGCGGGAGGGCCGGGCAATGAGCAGTTCTTC
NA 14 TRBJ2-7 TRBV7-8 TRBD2 CASSLLAGVDEQYF TGTGCCAGCAGCCTACTAGCGGGAGTGGACGAGCAGTACTTC
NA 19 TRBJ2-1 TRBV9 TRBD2 CASSGTSGIIKSSYNEQFF TGTGCCAGCAGCGGAACTAGCGGGATAATCAAGAGCTCCTACAATGAGCAGTTCTTC
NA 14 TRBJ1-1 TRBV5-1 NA CASSLNIGSTEAFF TGCGCCAGCAGCTTGAATATTGGGTCCACTGAAGCTTTCTTT
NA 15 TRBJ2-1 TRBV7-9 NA CASSLGGREATEQFF TGTGCCAGCAGCTTAGGGGGCAGGGAGGCAACTGAGCAGTTCTTC
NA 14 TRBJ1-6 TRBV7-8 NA CASSLGGVNSPLHF TGTGCCAGCAGCTTAGGCGGGGTCAATTCACCCCTCCACTTT
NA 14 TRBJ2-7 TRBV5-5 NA CASSLLRDLYEQYF TGTGCCAGCAGCTTGTTGCGGGACCTCTACGAGCAGTACTTC
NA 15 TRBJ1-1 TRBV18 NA CASSPLGATNTEAFF TGTGCCAGCTCACCACTAGGGGCAACGAACACTGAAGCTTTCTTT
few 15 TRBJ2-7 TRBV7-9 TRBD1 CASSSGQGQVDEQYF TGTGCCAGCAGCTCCGGACAGGGGCAAGTGGACGAGCAGTACTTC
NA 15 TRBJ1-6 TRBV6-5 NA CASSYWGRGNSPLHF TGTGCCAGCAGTTACTGGGGCAGGGGAAATTCACCCCTCCACTTT
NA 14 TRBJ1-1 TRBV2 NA CASSEWPGGPEAFF TGTGCCAGCAGTGAGTGGCCGGGAGGCCCTGAAGCTTTCTTT
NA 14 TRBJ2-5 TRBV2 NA CASSDTRNQETQYF TGTGCCAGCTCGGACACCAGAAACCAAGAGACCCAGTACTTC
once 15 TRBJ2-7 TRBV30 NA CAWRRRGGDRYEQYF TGTGCCTGGAGGAGACGGGGCGGGGATCGGTACGAGCAGTACTTC
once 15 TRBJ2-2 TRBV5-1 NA CASSLVGPNTGELFF TGCGCCAGCAGCTTGGTGGGGCCGAACACCGGGGAGCTGTTTTTT
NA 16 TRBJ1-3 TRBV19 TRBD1 CASSTGQGFSGNTIYF TGTGCCAGTAGTACGGGACAGGGTTTCTCTGGAAACACCATATATTTT
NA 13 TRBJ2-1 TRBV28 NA CASSLAGNNEQFF TGTGCCAGCAGTTTGGCAGGGAACAATGAGCAGTTCTTC
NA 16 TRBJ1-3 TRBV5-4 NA CASSWTTGGSGNTIYF TGTGCCAGCAGCTGGACTACAGGTGGCTCTGGAAACACCATATATTTT
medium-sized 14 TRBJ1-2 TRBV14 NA CASSQELTPYGYTF TGTGCCAGCAGCCAAGAACTGACCCCCTATGGCTACACCTTC
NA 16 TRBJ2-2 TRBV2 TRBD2 CASSGGLAGAPGELFF TGTGCCAGCAGTGGTGGACTAGCGGGAGCCCCCGGGGAGCTGTTTTTT
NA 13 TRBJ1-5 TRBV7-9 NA CASSLWENQPQHF TGTGCCAGCAGCTTATGGGAAAATCAGCCCCAGCATTTT
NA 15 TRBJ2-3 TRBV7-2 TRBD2 CASSQSGRAIDTQYF TGTGCCAGCAGCCAAAGCGGGAGGGCCATAGATACGCAGTATTTT
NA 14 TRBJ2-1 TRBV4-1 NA CASSQGLPKLEQFF TGCGCCAGCAGCCAAGGACTCCCAAAGCTTGAGCAGTTCTTC
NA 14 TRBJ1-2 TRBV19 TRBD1 CASSFIRGPYGYTF TGTGCCAGTAGTTTCATCAGGGGGCCCTATGGCTACACCTTC
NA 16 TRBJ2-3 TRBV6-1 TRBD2 CASSETSGRARDTQYF TGTGCCAGCAGTGAAACTAGCGGGAGGGCCAGAGATACGCAGTATTTT
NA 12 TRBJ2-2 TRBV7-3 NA CASGSGPGELFF TGTGCCAGCGGTTCGGGGCCCGGGGAGCTGTTTTTT
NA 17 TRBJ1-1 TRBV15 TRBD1 CATSRSLRTGGGTEAFF TGTGCCACCAGCCGCAGTTTGCGAACAGGGGGAGGTACTGAAGCTTTCTTT
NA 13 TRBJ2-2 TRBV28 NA CASSLMNTGELFF TGTGCCAGCAGTTTAATGAACACCGGGGAGCTGTTTTTT
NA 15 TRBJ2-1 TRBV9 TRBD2 CASSKSSGFHNEQFF TGTGCCAGCAGCAAATCTAGCGGGTTCCACAATGAGCAGTTCTTC
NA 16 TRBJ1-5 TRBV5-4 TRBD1 CASSSTGTGWSQPQHF TGTGCCAGCAGCTCGACAGGGACAGGGTGGAGTCAGCCCCAGCATTTT
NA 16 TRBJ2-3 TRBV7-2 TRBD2 CASSSRGVGSTDTQYF TGTGCCAGCAGCTCCCGGGGGGTTGGTAGCACAGATACGCAGTATTTT
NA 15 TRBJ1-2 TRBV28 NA CASSLFPVANYGYTF TGTGCCAGCAGTTTATTCCCAGTAGCTAACTATGGCTACACCTTC
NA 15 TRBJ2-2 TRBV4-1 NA CASSQALDSTGELFF TGCGCCAGCAGCCAAGCCCTAGATTCCACCGGGGAGCTGTTTTTT
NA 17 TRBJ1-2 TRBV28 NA CASTRLDRVLTNYGYTF TGTGCCAGCACCCGACTGGACAGAGTACTAACTAACTATGGCTACACCTTC
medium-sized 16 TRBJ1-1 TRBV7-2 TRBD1 CASSPQSGQLNTEAFF TGTGCCAGCAGCCCACAATCGGGACAGCTGAACACTGAAGCTTTCTTT
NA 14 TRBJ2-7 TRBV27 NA CASSLSGASYEQYF TGTGCCAGCAGTTTAAGTGGGGCCTCCTACGAGCAGTACTTC
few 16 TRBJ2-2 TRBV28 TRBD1 CASNLGQPTSAGELFF TGTGCCAGCAACCTGGGACAGCCCACCTCCGCCGGGGAGCTGTTTTTT
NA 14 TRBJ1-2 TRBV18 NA CASSETQGTLGYTF TGTGCCAGCTCAGAAACACAGGGAACACTCGGCTACACCTTC
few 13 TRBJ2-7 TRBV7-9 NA CASSSEDSYEQYF TGTGCCAGCAGCTCAGAGGACAGTTACGAGCAGTACTTC
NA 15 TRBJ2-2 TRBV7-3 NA CASSLGEQGAGELFF TGTGCCAGCAGCTTAGGAGAGCAGGGAGCCGGGGAGCTGTTTTTT
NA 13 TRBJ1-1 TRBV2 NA CASEYSANTEAFF TGTGCCAGCGAATACAGCGCTAACACTGAAGCTTTCTTT
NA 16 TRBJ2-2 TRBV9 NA CASSVASGRNTGELFF TGTGCCAGCAGCGTAGCCTCAGGGAGGAACACCGGGGAGCTGTTTTTT
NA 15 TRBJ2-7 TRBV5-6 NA CASSPMVLDSYEQYF TGTGCCAGCAGCCCCATGGTCCTTGACTCCTACGAGCAGTACTTC